The 8 T cell receptor beta chains reported below all come from one sample, sequenced in a study of blood T cells in healthy people across ages. The use of a sample-barcoded 5' primer and a J-beta primer mix characterized a second PCR of about 7 to 12 cycles. Each CDR3 protein is one row after TCRdb ran MiXCR on the 5' RACE reads. The table records about 1.7 million distinct CDR3 sequences, 28% of them present only once. Sequences were obtained from blood. The receptors here all came from a woman aged 25 to 39 in good health.

The chain has TRBV5-1 and TRBJ2-5; perhaps TRBD2 as D (5 bases). V lost 7 bases and J lost 5, with 15 bases in between. Germline CDR1 is SGHRS and CDR2 is YFSETQ. This CDR3 contains 13 residues. The CDR3 bases are TGCGCCAGCTACCATCGGGAAAGGGAGACCCAGTACTTC. Protein: CASYHRERETQYF.

The chain recombines TRBV20-1 with TRBJ2-1; the match to TRBD2 covers 10 bases. The length of the CDR3 is 16 residues. With 0 bases clipped from V and 8 bases from J, the junction kept 10 bases outside the gene matches. Germline V gene lookup returns CDR1 DFQATT and CDR2 SNEGSKA (reference sequence). The CDR3 sequence: CSARDGGSGRGDEQFF. CDR3 DNA: TGCAGTGCTAGAGATGGAGGGAGCGGGAGGGGGGATGAGCAGTTCTTC.

There are many counts of this clonotype. This chain connects TRBV12-3 or TRBV12-4 to TRBJ2-7; 12 nucleotides line up with TRBD2. With 6 bases clipped from V and 2 bases from J, the junction kept 5 bases outside the gene matches. The CDR3 runs to 15 residues. DNA of the CDR3: TGTGCCAGCAGGCCAGGACTAGCGGGGACCTACGAGCAGTACTTC. Its translation is CASRPGLAGTYEQYF.

The rearrangement joins TRBV5-1 to TRBJ2-2, with unresolved D. The V and J ends lost 5 bases and 3 bases respectively, with 8 bases between them. CDR1 is SGHRS and CDR2 is YFSETQ in the germline V gene. This CDR3 contains 13 residues. The CDR3 DNA follows: TGCGCCAGCAGACCTTTGGACACCGGGGAGCTGTTTTTT. Its protein is CASRPLDTGELFF.

CDR3 coding DNA: TGTGCCAGCAGCGTCTGGACTAGCGGCACAGATACGCAGTATTTT. Amino acid sequence: CASSVWTSGTDTQYF. The V gene is TRBV7-2, the J gene TRBJ2-3, with 9 bases matching TRBD2. The CDR3 runs 15 residues. V lost 5 bases and J lost 1; bases outside the gene matches: 4. The germline CDR1 and CDR2 sequences are SGHTA and FQGNSA.

CDR3 sequence (DNA): TGTGCCAGCAGCTTAGCCGGGGATGGGAGCACTGAAGCTTTCTTT. Protein: CASSLAGDGSTEAFF. The chain has TRBV7-2 and TRBJ1-1; no definite D call. The V and J ends lost 0 bases and 4 bases respectively, with 12 bases between them. CDR1 is SGHTA, CDR2 FQGNSA, per germline. This CDR3 is 15 amino acids long.

The V and J genes are TRBV29-1 and TRBJ1-1; no firm D call. Germline-derived CDR1 and CDR2 are SQVTM and ANQGSEA. The CDR3 loop spans 12 amino acids. V was shortened by 3 bases and J by 5 bases, with 10 bases between the two germline ends. CDR3 sequence (DNA): TGCAGCGTTGACCGGTCAGTGACTGAAGCTTTCTTT. Residues: CSVDRSVTEAFF.

As regards this clonotype: The junction departs from the called germline gene at one end, perhaps through a read error. The CDR3, as DNA: TGTGCCGGCAGTCCAGGACAGGGTTCCTACGAGCAGTACTTC. This translates into CAGSPGQGSYEQYF. J is TRBJ2-7 and V is TRBV2; 8 bases match TRBD1. The CDR3 loop spans 14 amino acids. CDR1 SNHLY and CDR2 FYNNEI come from the germline V gene.